This TCR beta chain originates from a study of blood T cells in healthy people across ages. Study results and caveats: Age brought a roughly linear fall in TCR beta diversity measured per million T cells.

With a J-beta primer mix and a sample-barcoded 5' primer, a second PCR ran roughly 6 to 11 cycles. TCRdb re-called the 5' RACE reads with MiXCR, one entry per CDR3 protein. The sample includes around 1.7 million distinct CDR3 sequences, 25% to 30% of them seen just once. This clonotype was seen ten or more times. Its antigen is unknown. This clonotype originated in a young woman in good health. Specimen: blood.

The CDR3: CASNTPGGAYEQYF. The CDR3 region has the DNA TGTGCCAGCAATACCCCAGGGGGCGCATACGAGCAGTACTTC. This chain links TRBV11-2 with TRBJ2-7; 8 bases map to TRBD1. CDR3 length: 14 amino acids. Germline loops: CDR1 SGHAT, CDR2 FQNNGV. V was pared by 7 bases and J by 4 bases, with 9 bases of the junction left unmatched.